The 16 T cell receptor beta chains below come from one sample, sequenced in a study of blood T cell repertoires in COVID-19. This table comes from immunoSEQ multiplex PCR, and its TCRdb copy is limited to in-frame clones, with some not included. The table includes 45,000 or so clones, 75% to 90% detected once. Sequencing used peripheral blood. The receptors were gathered from a woman of 80 years or more in a cohort sampled during active or convalescent COVID-19.

The V call is TRBV18, the J call TRBJ1-1; D is undetermined. The germline CDR1 and CDR2 sequences are KGHSH and LQKENI. The CDR3 is 13 amino acids. Trimming removed 2 bases at V and 5 bases at J, with 9 bases between. DNA of the CDR3: TGTGCCAGCTCACCAGTTGGAGGAACTGAAGCTTTCTTT. Translation: CASSPVGGTEAFF.

The V and J genes are TRBV11-3 and TRBJ2-2, with TRBD1 matching 10 bases. CDR3 length: 17 residues. Per germline, CDR1 SGHNT and CDR2 YENEEA. Trimming cost V 3 bases and J 4 bases; bases outside gene matches: 8. CDR3 protein: CASSFLPGQGGTGELFF. CDR3 DNA sequence: TGTGCCAGCAGCTTCCTCCCAGGACAGGGGGGCACCGGGGAGCTGTTTTTT.

The rearrangement uses TRBV5-6 and TRBJ2-1; a possible D gene is TRBD1 (5 bases). The CDR3 contains 15 residues. The V gene's germline CDR1 is SGHDT and CDR2 YYEEEE. V was shortened by 6 bases and J by 2 bases, with 15 bases between the two germline ends. Written as DNA, the CDR3 is TGTGCCAGCACCCTTGGGGCAGGGCCCTACAATGAGCAGTTCTTC. This gives the protein CASTLGAGPYNEQFF.

The chain uses TRBV10-3 and TRBJ1-1; possibly TRBD1 for D (6 bases). V lost 4 bases and J lost 7, with 10 bases in between. This CDR3 spans 12 amino acids. Looked up from germline, CDR1 is ENHRY and CDR2 is SYGVKD. CDR3 sequence (DNA): TGTGCCATCAGTGGAACAGGGAGTGAAGCTTTCTTT. It codes for CAISGTGSEAFF.

V is TRBV5-5 and J is TRBJ2-7; a possible D gene is TRBD2 (5 bases). The V end lost 4 bases, the J end lost 5 bases, and 16 bases lay between the germline ends. The length of the CDR3 is 14 residues. Germline V lookup: CDR1 SGHKS, CDR2 YYEKEE (reference sequence). For the CDR3, the DNA is TGTGCCAGCAGCACTAGTGATCTTGGTCACGAGCAGTACTTC. Amino acids: CASSTSDLGHEQYF.

The CDR3 sequence is CASSYPPGDNVLTF. The CDR3 DNA reads as TGTGCCAGCAGTTACCCGCCCGGGGATAACGTCCTGACTTTC. V gene TRBV6-6 combines with J gene TRBJ2-6; D may be TRBD2 (5 bases). The V gene lost 2 bases and the J gene lost 10 bases, with 12 bases spanning the gap. This CDR3 region has 14 residues. The V gene's germline CDR1 is MNHNY and CDR2 SVGAGI (reference sequence).

This chain connects TRBV10-2 to TRBJ1-1, with D possibly TRBD1 on 6 matching bases. There are 15 residues in the CDR3. V lost 4 bases, J lost 5 bases, and 17 bases lay in between. Germline loops: CDR1 WSHSY, CDR2 SAAADI. This chain's CDR3 is CASSGTGGAGTEAFF. DNA of the CDR3: TGCGCCAGCAGTGGGACGGGGGGGGCTGGAACTGAAGCTTTCTTT.

The chain carries TRBV30 and TRBJ1-2, with a tentative D call TRBD1 (5 bases). Germline V gene data show CDR1 as GTSNPN and CDR2 as SVGIG (reference sequence). This CDR3 has 13 amino acids. V lost 2 bases and J lost 10, with 17 bases in between. The CDR3 reads CAWSNQGSGVYTF. CDR3 DNA: TGTGCCTGGAGTAATCAGGGTTCAGGTGTCTACACCTTC.

The chain uses TRBV5-1 and TRBJ1-2; D call uncertain. Germline lookup yields CDR1 SGHRS and CDR2 YFSETQ. The CDR3 length is 15 residues. V gave up 0 bases and J gave up 2 bases, with 11 bases separating them. The CDR3 loop is CASSLGGHENYGYTF. As DNA, the CDR3 is TGCGCCAGCAGCTTGGGTGGTCATGAGAACTATGGCTACACCTTC.

This chain connects TRBV18 to TRBJ2-2; 7 positions match TRBD2. Germline CDR1 is KGHSH and CDR2 is LQKENI. The CDR3 contains 15 residues. The J segment lost 7 bases and the V segment lost 1 base, leaving 6 bases of the junction unmatched. The CDR3 DNA sequence: TGTGCCAGCTCACCACAACGGGGGGTCGGCGGGGAGCTGTTTTTT. Translation gives CASSPQRGVGGELFF.

The chain is built from TRBV28 and TRBJ1-2; 7 bases align to TRBD1. The CDR3 is 16 amino acids. Germline CDR1 is MDHEN and CDR2 is SYDVKM. V lost 5 bases, J lost 2 bases, and 11 bases stayed unmatched. The CDR3 reads CASSEPSTGLNYGYTF. CDR3 bases: TGTGCCAGCAGTGAACCCTCGACAGGGCTGAACTATGGCTACACCTTC.

The V and J genes are TRBV25-1 and TRBJ1-2; the match to TRBD1 covers 9 bases. Losses at the gene ends were 4 bases for V and 6 bases for J; bases not matched to a gene: 9. This CDR3 region has 15 residues. The germline CDR1 and CDR2 sequences are MGHDK and SYGVNS. This CDR3 reads CASSVRTGASDGYTF. The CDR3 DNA sequence: TGTGCCAGCAGTGTGCGGACAGGGGCGTCGGATGGCTACACCTTC.

This clone was recorded a few times. The gene calls are TRBV27 and TRBJ2-7, with TRBD1 matching over 7 bases. Germline CDR1 reads MNHEY; CDR2 reads SMNVEV (reference sequence). This CDR3 has 14 amino acids. V shed 2 bases, J shed 7 bases, and the junction held 8 bases outside the gene matches. CDR3 loop: CASSLKGAAWEQYF. CDR3 DNA: TGTGCCAGCAGTTTAAAGGGGGCGGCGTGGGAGCAGTACTTC.

The rearrangement joins TRBV11-3 to TRBJ2-7; 7 bases agree with TRBD1. This CDR3 has 16 residues. V was clipped by 5 bases and J by 4 bases; unmatched bases: 14. Germline V gene lookup returns CDR1 SGHNT and CDR2 YENEEA. This CDR3 reads CASSPLRQGKGYEQYF. The CDR3 DNA is TGTGCCAGCAGCCCCCTTCGACAGGGTAAAGGTTACGAGCAGTACTTC.

The chain carries TRBV16 and TRBJ1-5, with 8 positions matching TRBD1. CDR3 size: 15 residues. Germline lookup yields CDR1 KGHSY and CDR2 FQNENV. V shed 2 bases and J 4 bases; nucleotides not matched to a gene: 4. CDR3 sequence reads: CASSQRDRPNQPQHF. CDR3 coding DNA: TGTGCCAGCAGCCAAAGGGACAGGCCAAATCAGCCCCAGCATTTT.

The chain employs TRBV7-8 and TRBJ1-2; 8 bases are a match to TRBD1. Germline V gene data show CDR1 as SGHVS and CDR2 as FQNEAQ. Trimming took 1 base from V and 5 from J; bases not matched to a gene: 0. The CDR3 is 13 residues long. The CDR3 DNA follows: TGTGCCAGCAGCTTAGGACAGGGGTATGGCTACACCTTC. Amino acids: CASSLGQGYGYTF.